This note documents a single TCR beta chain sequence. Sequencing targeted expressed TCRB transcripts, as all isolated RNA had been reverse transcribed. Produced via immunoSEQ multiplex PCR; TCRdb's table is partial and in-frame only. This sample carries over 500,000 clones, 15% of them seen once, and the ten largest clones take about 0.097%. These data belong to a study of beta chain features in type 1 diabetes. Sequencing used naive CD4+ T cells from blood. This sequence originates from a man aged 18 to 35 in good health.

In DNA form, the CDR3 reads TGCGCCAGCAGCTTGTCCCCGACAGCATCTAATCAGCCCCAGCATTTT. It codes for CASSLSPTASNQPQHF. The chain is built from TRBV5-1 and TRBJ1-5, with TRBD1 as a possible D gene (5 bases). This CDR3 is 16 amino acids long. Germline values: CDR1 SGHRS, CDR2 YFSETQ. The germline V and J ends were trimmed by 1 base and 4 bases, with 15 bases remaining between them.